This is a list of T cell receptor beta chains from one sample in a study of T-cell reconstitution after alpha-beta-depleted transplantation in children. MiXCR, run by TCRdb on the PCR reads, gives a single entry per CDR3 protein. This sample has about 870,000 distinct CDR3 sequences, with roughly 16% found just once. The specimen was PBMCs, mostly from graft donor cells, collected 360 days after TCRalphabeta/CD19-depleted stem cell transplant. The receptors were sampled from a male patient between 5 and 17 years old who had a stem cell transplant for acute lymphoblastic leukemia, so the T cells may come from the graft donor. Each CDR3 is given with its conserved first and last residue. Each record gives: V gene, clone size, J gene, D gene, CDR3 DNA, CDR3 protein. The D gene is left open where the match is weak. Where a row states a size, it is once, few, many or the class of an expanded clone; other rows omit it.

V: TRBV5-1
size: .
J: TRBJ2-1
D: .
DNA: TGCGCCAGCAGGGTGTCCGGGGCCGGTACCTACAATGAGCAGTTCTTC
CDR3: CASRVSGAGTYNEQFF

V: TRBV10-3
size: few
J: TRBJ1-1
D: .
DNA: TGTGCCATCAGTTGGGGGGGATTCAACACTGAAGCTTTCTTT
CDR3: CAISWGGFNTEAFF

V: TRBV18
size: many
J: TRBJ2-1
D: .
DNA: TGTGCCAGCTCACCAAAGGTCTCTTCAAGGAGTGAGCAGTTCTTC
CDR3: CASSPKVSSRSEQFF

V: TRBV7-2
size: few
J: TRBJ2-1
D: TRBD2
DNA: TGTGCCACCTTGACTAGCGGGCCTTCCTACAATGAGCAGTTCTTC
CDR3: CATLTSGPSYNEQFF

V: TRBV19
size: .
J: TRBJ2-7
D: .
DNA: TGTGCCAGTAGTATAACGGGGTCCTGGGACTACGAGCAGTACTTC
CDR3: CASSITGSWDYEQYF

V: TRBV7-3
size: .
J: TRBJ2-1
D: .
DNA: TGTGCCAGCAGCTTAGTTTCAGCCTCGGATGAGCAGTTCTTC
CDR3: CASSLVSASDEQFF

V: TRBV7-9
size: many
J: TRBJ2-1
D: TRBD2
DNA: TGTGCCAGCAGCTTAGGTCAAAGGACTAGCGGATACAATGAGCAGTTCTTC
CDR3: CASSLGQRTSGYNEQFF

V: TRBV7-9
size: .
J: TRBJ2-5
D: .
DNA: TGTGCCAGCAGCTTAGCGGACGGACAAGAGACCCAGTACTTC
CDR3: CASSLADGQETQYF

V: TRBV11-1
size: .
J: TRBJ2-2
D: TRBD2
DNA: TGTGCCAGCAGCCTCACCCTCGCGGGACTAGCGGGGAGACTTAACACCGGGGAGCTGTTTTTT
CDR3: CASSLTLAGLAGRLNTGELFF

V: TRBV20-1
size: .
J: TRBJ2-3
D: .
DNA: TGCAGTGCTAGGATCCCCACAGATACGCAGTATTTT
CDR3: CSARIPTDTQYF

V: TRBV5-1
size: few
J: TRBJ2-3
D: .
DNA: TGCGCCAGCAGCTTTAGCGGATTTAGCACAGATACGCAGTATTTT
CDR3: CASSFSGFSTDTQYF

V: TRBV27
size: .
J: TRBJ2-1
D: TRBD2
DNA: TGTGCCAGCCGGAGTGCGGGAGGGCCAAGAAATGAGCAGTTCTTC
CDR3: CASRSAGGPRNEQFF

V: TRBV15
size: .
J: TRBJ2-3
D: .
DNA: TGTGCCACCAGCAGTTCCGTTCCGGATACGCAGTATTTT
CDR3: CATSSSVPDTQYF

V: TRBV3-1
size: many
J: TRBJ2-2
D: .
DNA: TGTGCCAGCAGCCACGGGGGTATGAACACCGGGGAGCTGTTTTTT
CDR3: CASSHGGMNTGELFF

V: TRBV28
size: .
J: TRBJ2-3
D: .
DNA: TGTGCCGGCACCGACGGAGATACGCAGTATTTT
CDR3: CAGTDGDTQYF

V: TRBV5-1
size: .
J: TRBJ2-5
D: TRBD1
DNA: TGCGCCAGCAGCTTGTGGGACAGTTCATGGGAGACCCAGTACTTC
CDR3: CASSLWDSSWETQYF

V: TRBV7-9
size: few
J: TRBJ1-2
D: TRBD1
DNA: TGTGCCAGCAGCCTAGGACAGGCAGTCAACTATGGCTACACCTTC
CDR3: CASSLGQAVNYGYTF

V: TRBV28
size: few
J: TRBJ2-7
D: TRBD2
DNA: TGTGCCAGCAGTTACCTAGCGGGAGACTACGAGCAGTACTTC
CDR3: CASSYLAGDYEQYF

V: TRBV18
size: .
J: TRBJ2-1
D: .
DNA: TGTGCCAGCTCACCAGTCCTGTACGATAGCAAGGTCTTC
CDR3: CASSPVLYDSKVF

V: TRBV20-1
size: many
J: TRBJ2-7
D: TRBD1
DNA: TGCAGTGTGGTCGGGACAGGGGGCTACGAGCAGTACTTC
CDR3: CSVVGTGGYEQYF

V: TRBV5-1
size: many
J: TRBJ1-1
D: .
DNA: TGCGCCAGCAGCTTGGTAACGGGGGGCACTGAAGCTTTCTTT
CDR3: CASSLVTGGTEAFF

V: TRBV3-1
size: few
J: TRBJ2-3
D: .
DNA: TGTGCCAGCAGCCAAGGGGAAACAGATACGCAGTATTTT
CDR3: CASSQGETDTQYF

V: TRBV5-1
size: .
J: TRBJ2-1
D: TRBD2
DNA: TGCGCCAGCAGCCCCCGGACTAGCTCGGGTGGGAATGAGCAGTTCTTC
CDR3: CASSPRTSSGGNEQFF

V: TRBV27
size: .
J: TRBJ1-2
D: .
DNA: TGTGCCAGCAGTTCCCAGGGGCGGAGGAATGGCTACACCTTC
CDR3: CASSSQGRRNGYTF

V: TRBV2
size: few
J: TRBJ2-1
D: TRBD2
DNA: TGTGCCAGCAGGGAGCGGGAGCTGGTGGTTTTCTCCTACAATGAGCAGTTCTTC
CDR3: CASRERELVVFSYNEQFF

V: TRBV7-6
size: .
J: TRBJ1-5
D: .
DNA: TGTGCCAGCAGCTTAGCGTGGAGGAAACGGAATCAGCCCCAGCATTTT
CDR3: CASSLAWRKRNQPQHF

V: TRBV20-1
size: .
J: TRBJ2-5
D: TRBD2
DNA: TGCAGTGCTAGGGATAGCGGGAGTGGACAAGAGACCCAGTACTTC
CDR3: CSARDSGSGQETQYF

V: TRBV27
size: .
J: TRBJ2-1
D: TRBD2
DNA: TGTGCCAGCAGTTTCCTAGCGGGGACCTCCTACAATGAGCAGTTCTTC
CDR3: CASSFLAGTSYNEQFF

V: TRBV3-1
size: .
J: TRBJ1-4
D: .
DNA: TGTGCCAGCAGCCAAGCGTTCAATAATGAAAAACTGTTTTTT
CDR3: CASSQAFNNEKLFF

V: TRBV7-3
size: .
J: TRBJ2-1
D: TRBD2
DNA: TGTGCCAGCAGCTTAATCGCTAGCGGGAGGGAGTACAATGAGCAGTTCTTC
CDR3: CASSLIASGREYNEQFF

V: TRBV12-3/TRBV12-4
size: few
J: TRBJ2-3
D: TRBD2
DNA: TGTGCCAGCAGTGTAGGGACTAGCGGGAGTTTCGATACGCAGTATTTT
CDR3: CASSVGTSGSFDTQYF

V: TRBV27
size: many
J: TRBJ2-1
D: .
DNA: TGTGCCAGCAGTTTATGGTCGGGAGCACAGAATGAGCAGTTCTTC
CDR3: CASSLWSGAQNEQFF

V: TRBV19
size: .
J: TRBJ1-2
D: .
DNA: TGTGCCAGTAGTATGGGGGTTGTAAGCTCTGGCTACACCTTC
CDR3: CASSMGVVSSGYTF

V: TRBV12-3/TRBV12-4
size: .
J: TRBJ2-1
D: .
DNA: TGTGCCAGCATCGTCAGGGGTTACAATGAGCAGTTCTTC
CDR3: CASIVRGYNEQFF

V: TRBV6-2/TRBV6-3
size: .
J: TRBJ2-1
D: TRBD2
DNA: TGTGCCAGCAGTCCTAGCGGGTTCTACAATGAGCAGTTCTTC
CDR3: CASSPSGFYNEQFF

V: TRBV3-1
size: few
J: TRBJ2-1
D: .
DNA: TGTGCCAGCAGCCAAGATGAGGGGTCCTTCTACAATGAGCAGTTCTTC
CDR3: CASSQDEGSFYNEQFF

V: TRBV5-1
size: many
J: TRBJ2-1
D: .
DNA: TGCGCCAGCAGCGTCAGTCGGCCCAATGAGCAGTTCTTC
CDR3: CASSVSRPNEQFF

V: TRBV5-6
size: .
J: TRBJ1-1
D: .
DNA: TGTGCCAGCAGCTTGGTCGAGGGGCGGCCTGAAGCTTTCTTT
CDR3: CASSLVEGRPEAFF

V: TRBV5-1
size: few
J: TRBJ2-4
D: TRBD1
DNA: TGCGCCAGCAGCCTATCCGGGACAGGGGGCGCGGACATTCAGTACTTC
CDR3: CASSLSGTGGADIQYF

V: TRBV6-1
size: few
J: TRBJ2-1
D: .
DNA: TGTGCCAGCAGCCCAGAGGGGCACGGGAATGAGCAGTTCTTC
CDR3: CASSPEGHGNEQFF

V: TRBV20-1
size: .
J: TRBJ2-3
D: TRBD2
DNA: TGCAGTGCTAGTCCTAGCGGGAGTGTCTGGGGCACAGATACGCAGTATTTT
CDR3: CSASPSGSVWGTDTQYF

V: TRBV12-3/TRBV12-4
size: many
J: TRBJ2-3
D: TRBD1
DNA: TGTGCCAGCAGCCGACCTACGGGACAGGGAACTGATACGCAGTATTTT
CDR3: CASSRPTGQGTDTQYF

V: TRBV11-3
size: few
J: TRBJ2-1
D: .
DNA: TGTGCCAGCAGCTCCCCGGGAGAACGTTATGAGCAGTTCTTC
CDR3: CASSSPGERYEQFF

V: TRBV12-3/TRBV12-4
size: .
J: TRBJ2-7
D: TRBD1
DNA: TGTGCCAGCAGTTACAGGGGATTTGAGCAGTACTTC
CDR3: CASSYRGFEQYF

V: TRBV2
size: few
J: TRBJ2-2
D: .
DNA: TGTGCCAGCCGAGGTAACAGGGCGAACACCGGGGAGCTGTTTTTT
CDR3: CASRGNRANTGELFF

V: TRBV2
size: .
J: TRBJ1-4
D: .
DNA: TGTGCCAGCAGTGAAGACTTCAAACTGTTTTTT
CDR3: CASSEDFKLFF

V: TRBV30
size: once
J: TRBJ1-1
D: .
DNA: TGTGCCTGGAGGTCTAGGGTACCGATGTACACTGAAGCTTTCTTT
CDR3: CAWRSRVPMYTEAFF

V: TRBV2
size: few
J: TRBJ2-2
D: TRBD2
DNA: TGTGCCAGCAGCCGAAGACAGGGTAGCGGGAGGGCCTGGACCGGGGAGCTGTTTTTT
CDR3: CASSRRQGSGRAWTGELFF